This is a list of T cell receptor beta chains from one sample in a study of T cell responses to AZD1222 COVID-19 vaccine. The repertoire was sequenced with immunoSEQ multiplex PCR; TCRdb's copy has only in-frame clones and lacks some. In the table there are about 89,000 clones, 91% of which are singletons. The sample was peripheral blood, taken on day 0 of MenACWY control vaccination. All receptors derive from an adult in good health. CDR3s include the opening cysteine and the closing phenylalanine or tryptophan. A D gene is named only where the DNA matches it firmly. Size is stated for part of the rows, as once, few or many counts, or as a class when the clone is expanded.

CASSDSQTPLGLAGEYEQYF TGTGCCAGCAGTGACTCTCAGACTCCCCTGGGACTAGCGGGAGAGTACGAGCAGTACTTC TRBJ2-7 TRBD2 once 20 TRBV6-4
CASGERERQPQHF TGTGCCAGTGGAGAACGGGAACGCCAGCCCCAGCATTTT TRBJ1-5 . once 13 TRBV19
CASSFRSTDTQYF TGCGCCAGCAGCTTCCGTAGCACAGATACGCAGTATTTT TRBJ2-3 . . 13 TRBV5-1
CASSPPIRDTEAFF TGTGCCAGCTCACCACCTATCCGAGACACTGAAGCTTTCTTT TRBJ1-1 . . 14 TRBV18
CAISESRETQYF TGTGCCATCAGTGAGTCAAGGGAGACCCAGTACTTC TRBJ2-5 . . 12 TRBV10-3
CASLGASNEKLFF TGTGCCAGCCTTGGCGCTTCGAATGAAAAACTGTTTTTT TRBJ1-4 . . 13 TRBV2
CASSLVAAGELFF TGCGCCAGCAGCTTGGTAGCGGCCGGGGAGCTGTTTTTT TRBJ2-2 . . 13 TRBV5-1
CASRNTEAFF TGTGCCAGCAGGAACACTGAAGCTTTCTTT TRBJ1-1 . . 10 TRBV28
CASSFSNQPQHF TGTGCCAGCAGTTTCAGCAATCAGCCCCAGCATTTT TRBJ1-5 . . 12 TRBV25-1
CASSSEGKLFF TGTGCCAGCAGTTCAGAGGGAAAACTGTTTTTT TRBJ1-4 . . 11 TRBV28
CASMLETGGHQPQHF TGTGCCAGCATGTTGGAGACAGGGGGCCATCAGCCCCAGCATTTT TRBJ1-5 TRBD1 . 15 TRBV2
CASSLGPGLQDEKLFF TGCGCCAGCAGCCTGGGGCCGGGACTACAGGATGAAAAACTGTTTTTT TRBJ1-4 . . 16 TRBV5-1
CASSMDPIGYTF TGTGCCAGTAGTATGGACCCCATAGGCTACACCTTC TRBJ1-2 . once 12 TRBV19
CASSSPRSGVNEQYF TGTGCCAGCAGTTCCCCGCGATCGGGGGTGAACGAGCAGTACTTC TRBJ2-7 . . 15 TRBV27
CASSLDGTIRGEEQYF TGTGCCAGCAGCTTAGACGGGACCATCAGGGGCGAGGAGCAGTACTTC TRBJ2-7 . . 16 TRBV7-9
CASSPHPGTEAFF TGTGCCAGCAGCCCACACCCTGGAACTGAAGCTTTCTTT TRBJ1-1 . . 13 TRBV7-2
CASSPPGTGGHEKLFF TGTGCCAGCTCACCCCCCGGGACAGGGGGGCACGAAAAACTGTTTTTT TRBJ1-4 TRBD1 . 16 TRBV18
CASSLGDTNQGYTF TGCGCCAGCAGCTTGGGGGACACTAACCAGGGCTACACCTTC TRBJ1-2 . . 14 TRBV5-1
CASSAGLAGAEQFF TGTGCCAGCAGTGCAGGACTAGCGGGCGCTGAGCAGTTCTTC TRBJ2-1 TRBD2 once 14 TRBV2
CASSRTFEAFF TGTGCCAGCAGCCGGACGTTTGAAGCTTTCTTT TRBJ1-1 . . 11 TRBV6-5
CASSPTIAGGGNEQFF TGTGCCAGCAGCCCAACAATAGCGGGAGGGGGCAATGAGCAGTTCTTC TRBJ2-1 TRBD2 . 16 TRBV4-2
CASSVDVGGGRGSGNTIYF TGTGCCAGCAGCGTAGACGTCGGTGGGGGCAGGGGCTCTGGAAACACCATATATTTT TRBJ1-3 . . 19 TRBV9
CASSLAGGSWNEQFF TGTGCCAGCAGCTTAGCGGGAGGGTCGTGGAATGAGCAGTTCTTC TRBJ2-1 TRBD2 . 15 TRBV5-4
CASSQGSDTGELFF TGCGCCAGCAGCCAAGGGTCGGACACCGGGGAGCTGTTTTTT TRBJ2-2 . . 14 TRBV4-1
CASSPQDRNEKLFF TGTGCCAGCTCACCCCAGGACAGGAATGAAAAACTGTTTTTT TRBJ1-4 TRBD1 . 14 TRBV18
CASSSQGNTEAFF TGTGCCAGCAGCTCACAGGGGAACACTGAAGCTTTCTTT TRBJ1-1 . . 13 TRBV11-3
CSASGGANNEQFF TGCAGTGCTAGTGGGGGCGCCAACAATGAGCAGTTCTTC TRBJ2-1 . . 13 TRBV20-1
CASSLTGLEQYF TGTGCCAGCAGTTTGACAGGTCTCGAGCAGTACTTC TRBJ2-7 . . 12 TRBV3-1/TRBV3-2
CASSAPTGVEQFF TGCGCCAGCAGTGCACCCACAGGGGTCGAGCAGTTCTTC TRBJ2-1 TRBD1 . 13 TRBV10-1
CASSLAGTGVGYEQYF TGCGCCAGCAGCTTGGCCGGGACAGGGGTCGGGTACGAGCAGTACTTC TRBJ2-7 TRBD1 few 16 TRBV5-1
CASSLTSGDPETQYF TGTGCCAGCAGTTTAACTAGCGGGGACCCAGAGACCCAGTACTTC TRBJ2-5 TRBD2 . 15 TRBV28
CASMGGATNEKLFF TGCGCCAGCATGGGGGGTGCGACTAATGAAAAACTGTTTTTT TRBJ1-4 . once 14 TRBV10-2
CASSVDGVTEAFF TGCGCCAGCAGCGTAGACGGGGTTACTGAAGCTTTCTTT TRBJ1-1 . once 13 TRBV5-1
CASSPTVDSPLHF TGCGCCAGCAGCCCGACGGTCGATTCACCCCTCCACTTT TRBJ1-6 . . 13 TRBV5-1
CASSPGQGSGNTIYF TGCGCCAGCAGCCCGGGACAGGGGTCTGGAAACACCATATATTTT TRBJ1-3 TRBD1 . 15 TRBV5-1
CASSSNSVDEQFF TGTGCCAGCAGCTCAAATTCTGTTGATGAGCAGTTCTTC TRBJ2-1 . medium-sized 13 TRBV28
CASSFDGYGYTF TGTGCCAGCAGCTTTGACGGGTATGGCTACACCTTC TRBJ1-2 . . 12 TRBV5-5